This T cell receptor beta chain was found in a study of control samples from healthy donors and cancer patients. This clone was picked up one time. The CDR3 runs to 15 residues. Per the germline V gene, CDR1 is LNHDA and CDR2 is SQIVND (reference sequence). The V gene end was trimmed by 7 bases and the J gene end by 6 bases; junction bases not matched to a gene: 14. TCRdb's table, derived via immunoSEQ multiplex PCR, lists solely in-frame clones and lacks some. The sample holds 200,000 to 250,000 clones, just under 95% seen once. The rearrangement links TRBV19 to TRBJ2-7, with 8 bases fitting TRBD1. This TCR was recovered from a man aged 45-60 years in good health. Sequencing used blood. This CDR3 is CASTMGTGGTGEQYF. For the CDR3, the DNA is TGTGCCAGTACCATGGGTACAGGGGGTACTGGCGAGCAGTACTTC.